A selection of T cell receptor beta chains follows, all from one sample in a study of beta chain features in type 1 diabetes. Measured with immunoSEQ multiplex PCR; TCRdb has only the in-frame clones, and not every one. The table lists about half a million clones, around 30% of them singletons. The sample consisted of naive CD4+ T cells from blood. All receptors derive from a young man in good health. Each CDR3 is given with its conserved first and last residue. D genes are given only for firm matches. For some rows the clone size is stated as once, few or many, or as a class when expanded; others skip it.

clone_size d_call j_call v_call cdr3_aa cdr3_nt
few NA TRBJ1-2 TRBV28 CATSTRGGNYGYTF TGTGCCACGAGTACGAGGGGTGGTAACTATGGCTACACCTTC
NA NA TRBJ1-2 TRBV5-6 CASSFPHYGYTF TGTGCCAGCAGCTTCCCCCACTATGGCTACACCTTC
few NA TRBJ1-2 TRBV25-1 CASSESISGGRYTF TGTGCCAGCAGTGAATCGATTTCTGGAGGTCGGTACACCTTC
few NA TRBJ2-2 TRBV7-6 CASSPGRPHTGELFF TGTGCCAGCAGCCCGGGACGGCCCCACACCGGGGAGCTGTTTTTT
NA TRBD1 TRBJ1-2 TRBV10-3 CAISEGTALDYTF TGTGCCATCAGTGAGGGGACAGCCTTGGACTACACCTTC
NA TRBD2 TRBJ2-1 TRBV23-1 CASSPPRTSESYNEQFF TGCGCCAGCAGTCCTCCGAGGACTAGCGAATCCTACAATGAGCAGTTCTTC
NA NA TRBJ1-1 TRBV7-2 CASSLEVAGNTEAFF TGTGCCAGCAGCTTAGAGGTCGCAGGGAACACTGAAGCTTTCTTT
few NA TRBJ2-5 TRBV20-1 CSARMETQYF TGCAGTGCAAGGATGGAGACCCAGTACTTC
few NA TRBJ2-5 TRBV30 CAWSVMTGQQETQYF TGTGCCTGGAGTGTCATGACAGGTCAGCAAGAGACCCAGTACTTC
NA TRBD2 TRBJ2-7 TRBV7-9 CASSLREALNEQYF TGTGCCAGCAGCCTGCGGGAGGCCCTGAACGAGCAGTACTTC
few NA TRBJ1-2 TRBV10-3 CAISRLGDLPAFNYGYTF TGTGCCATCAGTCGGTTGGGGGACCTCCCTGCTTTTAACTATGGCTACACCTTC
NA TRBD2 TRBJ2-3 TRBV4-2 CASSPELAGGRDTQYF TGTGCCAGCAGCCCAGAACTAGCGGGAGGAAGAGATACGCAGTATTTT
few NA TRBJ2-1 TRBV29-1 CSVRPGENEQFF TGCAGCGTCCGACCCGGGGAGAACGAGCAGTTCTTC
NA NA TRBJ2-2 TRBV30 CAWSVLPRTNSAGELFF TGTGCCTGGAGTGTACTCCCCCGGACAAACAGCGCCGGGGAGCTGTTTTTT
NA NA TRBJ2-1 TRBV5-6 CASQFLLNEQFF TGTGCCAGCCAGTTTCTGTTAAATGAGCAGTTCTTC
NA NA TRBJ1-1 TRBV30 CAWSQGRMRGNTEAFF TGTGCCTGGAGTCAGGGCAGAATGCGTGGGAACACTGAAGCTTTCTTT
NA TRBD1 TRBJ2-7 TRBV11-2 CASSRDSGAYEQYF TGTGCCAGCAGCCGGGACAGCGGTGCCTACGAGCAGTACTTC
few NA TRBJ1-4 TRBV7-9 CASTLRVREKLFF TGTGCCAGCACCCTGAGAGTTCGCGAAAAACTGTTTTTT
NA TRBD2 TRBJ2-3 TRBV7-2 CASSLGPIGGRSDTQYF TGTGCCAGCAGCTTAGGCCCCATTGGCGGGAGATCAGATACGCAGTATTTT
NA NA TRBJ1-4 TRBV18 CASSPTTHNEKLFF TGTGCCAGCTCACCAACGACTCATAATGAAAAACTGTTTTTT
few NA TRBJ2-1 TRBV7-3 CASSLTRGSYNEQFF TGTGCCAGCAGCTTGACTCGCGGCTCCTACAATGAGCAGTTCTTC
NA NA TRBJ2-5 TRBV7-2 CASSGQETQYF TGTGCCAGCAGCGGGCAAGAGACCCAGTACTTC
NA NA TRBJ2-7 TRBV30 CAWSGAPQSEYEQYF TGTGCCTGGAGTGGTGCCCCCCAAAGCGAGTACGAGCAGTACTTC
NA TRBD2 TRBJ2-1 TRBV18 CASSPSLAANEQFF TGTGCCAGCTCACCTTCCCTAGCGGCCAATGAGCAGTTCTTC
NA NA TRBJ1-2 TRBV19 CASSRREPNYGYTF TGTGCCAGTAGTAGAAGGGAACCAAACTATGGCTACACCTTC
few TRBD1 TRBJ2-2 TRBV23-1 CASSQRRALGDRDDKNTGELFF TGCGCCAGCAGTCAACGTAGAGCCTTGGGGGACAGGGACGACAAGAACACCGGGGAGCTGTTTTTT
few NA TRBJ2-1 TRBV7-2 CASSGKIYNEQFF TGTGCCAGCTCAGGAAAAATCTACAATGAGCAGTTCTTC
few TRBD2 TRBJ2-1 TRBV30 CAWSVRLAMGEQFF TGTGCCTGGAGTGTACGACTAGCCATGGGTGAGCAGTTCTTC
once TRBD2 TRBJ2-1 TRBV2 CASRGLAGVGEQFF TGTGCCAGCAGGGGACTAGCGGGAGTGGGTGAGCAGTTCTTC
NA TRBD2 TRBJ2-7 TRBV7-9 CASSLPRGTSGSSNEQYF TGTGCCAGCAGCTTACCTCGGGGGACTAGCGGGTCGAGCAACGAGCAGTACTTC
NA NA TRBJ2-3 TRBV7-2 CASSFGWGPDTQYF TGTGCCAGCAGCTTCGGTTGGGGCCCAGATACGCAGTATTTT
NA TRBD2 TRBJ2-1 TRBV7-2 CASTFSSGSWGEQFF TGTGCCAGCACCTTCTCTAGCGGGAGCTGGGGTGAGCAGTTCTTC
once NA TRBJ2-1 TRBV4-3 CASSQDRTATYNEQFF TGCGCCAGCAGCCAAGACCGCACGGCTACCTACAATGAGCAGTTCTTC
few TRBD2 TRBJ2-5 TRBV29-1 CSVRTSGETQYF TGCAGCGTGCGGACTAGCGGGGAGACCCAGTACTTC
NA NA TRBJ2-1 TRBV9 CASSVALTGNEQFF TGTGCCAGCAGCGTAGCATTAACCGGGAATGAGCAGTTCTTC
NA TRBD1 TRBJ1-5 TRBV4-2 CASSSITGALGQPQHF TGTGCCAGCAGCTCCATAACAGGGGCTCTGGGCCAGCCCCAGCATTTT
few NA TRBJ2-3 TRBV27 CASSFSGQIPSPYF TGTGCCAGCAGTTTTTCCGGTCAGATTCCCTCCCCGTATTTT
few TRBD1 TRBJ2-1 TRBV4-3 CASSQDRDRPYNEQFF TGCGCCAGCAGCCAAGATCGGGACAGGCCCTACAATGAGCAGTTCTTC
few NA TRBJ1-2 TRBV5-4 CASSLGQLYGYTF TGTGCCAGCAGCCTAGGACAGCTCTATGGCTACACCTTC
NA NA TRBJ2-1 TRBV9 CASSDRRQHNEQFF TGTGCCAGCAGCGACCGGCGACAGCACAATGAGCAGTTCTTC
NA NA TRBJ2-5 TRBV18 CASSPAGERETQYF TGTGCCAGCTCACCAGCAGGAGAGCGAGAGACCCAGTACTTC
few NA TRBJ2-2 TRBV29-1 CSVRGISNTGELFF TGCAGCGTCAGAGGGATCTCGAACACCGGGGAGCTGTTTTTT
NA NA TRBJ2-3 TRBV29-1 CSVEGRYTDTQYF TGCAGCGTTGAGGGACGATACACAGATACGCAGTATTTT
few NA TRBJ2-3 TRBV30 CAWSITFTDTQYF TGTGCCTGGAGTATTACCTTCACAGATACGCAGTATTTT
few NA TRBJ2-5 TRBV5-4 CASSLGLQETQYF TGTGCCAGCAGCTTGGGACTCCAAGAGACCCAGTACTTC
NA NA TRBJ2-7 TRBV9 CASSVGGGTEQYF TGTGCCAGCAGCGTAGGAGGTGGGACCGAGCAGTACTTC
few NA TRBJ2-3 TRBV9 CASSVFEGSTDTQYF TGTGCCAGCAGCGTATTCGAAGGTAGTACAGATACGCAGTATTTT
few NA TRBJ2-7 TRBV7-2 CASSLPSYEQYF TGTGCCAGCAGCCTCCCTTCCTACGAGCAGTACTTC
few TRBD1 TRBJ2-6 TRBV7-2 CASTGTGNSGANVLTF TGTGCCAGCACCGGGACAGGGAACTCCGGGGCCAACGTCCTGACTTTC
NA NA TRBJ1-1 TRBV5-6 CASSFGVGRTEAFF TGTGCCAGCAGCTTCGGCGTAGGGAGGACTGAAGCTTTCTTT